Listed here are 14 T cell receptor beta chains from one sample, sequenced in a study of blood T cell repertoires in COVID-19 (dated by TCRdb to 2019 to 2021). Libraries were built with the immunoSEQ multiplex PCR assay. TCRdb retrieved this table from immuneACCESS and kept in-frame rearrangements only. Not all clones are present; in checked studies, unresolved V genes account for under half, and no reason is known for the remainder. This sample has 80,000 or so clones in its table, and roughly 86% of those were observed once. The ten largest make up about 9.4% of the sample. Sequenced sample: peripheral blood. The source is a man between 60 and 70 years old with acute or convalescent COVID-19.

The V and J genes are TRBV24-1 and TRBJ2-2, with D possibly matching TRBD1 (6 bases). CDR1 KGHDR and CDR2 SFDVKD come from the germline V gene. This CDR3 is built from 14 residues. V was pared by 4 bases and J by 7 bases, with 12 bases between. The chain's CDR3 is CATSETRQVGELFF. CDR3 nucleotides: TGTGCCACCAGTGAAACGAGACAGGTCGGGGAGCTGTTTTTT.

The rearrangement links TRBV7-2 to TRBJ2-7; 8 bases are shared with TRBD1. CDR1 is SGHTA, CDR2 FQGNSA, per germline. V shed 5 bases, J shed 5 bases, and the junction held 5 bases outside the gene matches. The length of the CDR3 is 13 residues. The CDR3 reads CASSLQGGDEQYF. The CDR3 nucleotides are TGTGCCAGCAGCCTACAGGGGGGAGACGAGCAGTACTTC.

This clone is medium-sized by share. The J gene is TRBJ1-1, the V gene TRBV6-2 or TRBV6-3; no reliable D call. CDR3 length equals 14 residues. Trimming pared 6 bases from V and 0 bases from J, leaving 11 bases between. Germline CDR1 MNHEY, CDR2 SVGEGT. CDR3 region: CASSIRTVNTEAFF. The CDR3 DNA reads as TGTGCCAGCAGCATTCGGACTGTGAACACTGAAGCTTTCTTT.

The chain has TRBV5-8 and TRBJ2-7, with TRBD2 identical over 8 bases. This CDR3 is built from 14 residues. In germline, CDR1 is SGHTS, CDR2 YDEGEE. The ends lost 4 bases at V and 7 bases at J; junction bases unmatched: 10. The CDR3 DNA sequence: TGTGCCAGCAGCCTACTAGCGGCGTCGTTGGAGCAGTACTTC. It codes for CASSLLAASLEQYF.

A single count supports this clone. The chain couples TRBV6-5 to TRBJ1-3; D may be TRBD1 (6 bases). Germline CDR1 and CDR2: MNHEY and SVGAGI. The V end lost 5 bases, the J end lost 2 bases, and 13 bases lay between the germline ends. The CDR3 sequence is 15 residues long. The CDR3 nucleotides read TGTGCCAGCAGTAACAGGGCCCAGGCTGGAAACACCATATATTTT. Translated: CASSNRAQAGNTIYF.

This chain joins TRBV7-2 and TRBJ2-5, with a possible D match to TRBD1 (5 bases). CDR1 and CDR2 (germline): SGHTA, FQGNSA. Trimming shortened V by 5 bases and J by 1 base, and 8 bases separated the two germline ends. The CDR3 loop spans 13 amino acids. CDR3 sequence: CASSRQIQETQYF. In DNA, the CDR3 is TGTGCCAGCAGCAGACAGATCCAAGAGACCCAGTACTTC.

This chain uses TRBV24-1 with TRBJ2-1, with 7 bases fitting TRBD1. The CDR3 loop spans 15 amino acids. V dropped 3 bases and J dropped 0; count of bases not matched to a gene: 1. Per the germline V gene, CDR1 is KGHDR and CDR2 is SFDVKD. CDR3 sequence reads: CATSDGDSSYNEQFF. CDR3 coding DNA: TGTGCCACCAGTGATGGGGACAGCTCCTACAATGAGCAGTTCTTC.

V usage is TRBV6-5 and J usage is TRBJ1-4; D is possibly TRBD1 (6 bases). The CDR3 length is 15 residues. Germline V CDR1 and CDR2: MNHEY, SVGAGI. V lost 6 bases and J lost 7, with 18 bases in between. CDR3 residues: CASRRDYRDGEKLFF. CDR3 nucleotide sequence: TGTGCCAGCAGGAGGGACTACAGGGATGGTGAAAAACTGTTTTTT.

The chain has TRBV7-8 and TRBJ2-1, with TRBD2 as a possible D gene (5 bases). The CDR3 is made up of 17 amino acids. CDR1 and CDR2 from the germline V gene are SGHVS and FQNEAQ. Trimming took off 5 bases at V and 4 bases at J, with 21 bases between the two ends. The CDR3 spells CASSNRPVSSGYNEQFF. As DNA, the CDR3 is TGTGCCAGCAGCAACAGACCGGTGTCCAGCGGATACAATGAGCAGTTCTTC.

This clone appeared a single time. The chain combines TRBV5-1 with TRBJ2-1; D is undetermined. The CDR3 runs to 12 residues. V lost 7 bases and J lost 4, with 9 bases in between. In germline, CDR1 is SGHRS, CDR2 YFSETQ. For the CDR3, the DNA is TGCGCCAGCTTAGGCGGTTACAATGAGCAGTTCTTC. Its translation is CASLGGYNEQFF.

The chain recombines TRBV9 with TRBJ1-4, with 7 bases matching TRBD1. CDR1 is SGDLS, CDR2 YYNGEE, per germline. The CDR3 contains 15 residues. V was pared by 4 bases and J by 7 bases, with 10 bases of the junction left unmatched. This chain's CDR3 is CASSLDDRAGEKLFF. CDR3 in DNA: TGTGCCAGCAGCCTAGATGACAGGGCGGGTGAAAAACTGTTTTTT. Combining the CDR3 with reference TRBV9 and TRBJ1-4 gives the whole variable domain DSGVTQTPKHLITATGQRVTLRCSPRSGDLSVYWYQQSLDQGLQFLIQYYNGEERAKGNILERFSAQQFPDLHSELNLSSLELGDSALYFCASSLDDRAGEKLFFGSGTQLSVL.

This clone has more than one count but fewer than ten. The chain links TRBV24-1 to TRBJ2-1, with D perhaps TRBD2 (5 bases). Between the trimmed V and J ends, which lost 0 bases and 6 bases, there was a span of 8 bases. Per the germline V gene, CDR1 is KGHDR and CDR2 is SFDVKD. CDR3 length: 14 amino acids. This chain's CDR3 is CATSDLKGGNEQFF. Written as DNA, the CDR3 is TGTGCCACCAGTGATTTGAAAGGAGGCAATGAGCAGTTCTTC.

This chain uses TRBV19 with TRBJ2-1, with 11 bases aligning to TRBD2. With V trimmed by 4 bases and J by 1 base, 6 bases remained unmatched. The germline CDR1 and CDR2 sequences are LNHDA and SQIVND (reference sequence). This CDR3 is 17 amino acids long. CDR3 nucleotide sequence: TGTGCCAGTAGTAAACGACTAGCGGGAACATCCTACAATGAGCAGTTCTTC. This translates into CASSKRLAGTSYNEQFF.

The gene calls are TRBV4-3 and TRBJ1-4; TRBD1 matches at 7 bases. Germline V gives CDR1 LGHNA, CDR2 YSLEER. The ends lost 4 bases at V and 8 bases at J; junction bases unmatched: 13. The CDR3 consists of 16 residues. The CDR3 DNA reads TGCGCCAGCAGCCCTCACCCCCGGGACAGTGAAGAAAAACTGTTTTTT. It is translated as CASSPHPRDSEEKLFF.